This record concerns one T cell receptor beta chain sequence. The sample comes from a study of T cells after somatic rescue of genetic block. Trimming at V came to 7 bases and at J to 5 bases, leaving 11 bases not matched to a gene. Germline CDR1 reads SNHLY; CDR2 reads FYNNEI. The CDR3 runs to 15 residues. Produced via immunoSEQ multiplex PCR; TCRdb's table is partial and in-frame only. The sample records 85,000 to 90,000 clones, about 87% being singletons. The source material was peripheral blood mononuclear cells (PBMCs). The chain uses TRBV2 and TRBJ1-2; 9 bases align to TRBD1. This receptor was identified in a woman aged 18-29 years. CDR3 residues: CASTQSTGGRYGYTF. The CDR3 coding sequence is TGTGCCAGCACCCAATCGACAGGGGGACGATATGGCTACACCTTC.